This T cell receptor (beta chain) was obtained from a study of cytomegalovirus exposure and HLA in healthy donors (dated by TCRdb to 2017 to 2019). Study-level background: According to an earlier analysis of a few hundred of the donors, some 180 million T cells yielded some 120 million unique TCR beta sequences and 250 to 350 Gb of sequence data. An early release that covered more than 550 HLA-typed donors contained approximately 300 gigabases of sequencing data and approximately 85 million unique TCR sequences. The genetic ancestry cluster associated with self-reported Caucasian donors included about 84% of the approximately 410 genotyped donors. The study aimed to test whether signatures of past pathogen exposure could be identified by cataloging public T cell receptors. The T cell repertoires of several hundred subjects were profiled by immunosequencing and related to cytomegalovirus serostatus. Along with the roughly 700-subject first cohort, a separate validation cohort of approximately 110 different subjects was used. The study combined high-throughput TCR immunosequencing, statistical association of individual TCRs with disease status, and machine learning to predict cytomegalovirus infection status. A later analysis re-examined previously published TCR beta repertoires from more than 650 donors and added high-resolution HLA genotyping to investigate patterns of TCR occurrence. Rather than using new phenotypic data, the later analysis identified candidate immune exposures from TCR beta sequences and from how often those sequences occurred across donors. An earlier analysis of more than 450 of the donors used high-throughput TCR beta sequencing to judge whether each TCR beta V gene segment behaved as functional or pseudogenic. Alongside the repertoire data, information on donor age, sex, ethnicity and CMV serostatus was compiled. In a later genetic analysis, genome-wide SNP genotypes for about three fifths of the roughly 670 donors were used, and that subset was treated as a discovery cohort. Every repertoire in the discovery cohort had been generated on one and the same sequencing platform. HLA typing covered class I and class II loci at four-digit resolution. The number of donors typed differed by locus, with about 629-640 for A, B, C, DRB1 and DQB1, 522 for DQA1, over 600 for DPA1, and approximately 470 for DPB1. Four or five DR-DQ haplotypes were treated as single units for association and clustering because of strong linkage in the cohort. On average, about 200,000 unique TCR beta nucleotide sequences were sequenced per donor among some 430 genotyped donors of the cohort, with roughly 18% of those sequences being non-productive. Study-wide conclusions, independent of this receptor: Specific HLA alleles were associated with about 17,000 TCR beta sequences at a false discovery rate of 0.05 in a later analysis. This cohort had only TCR beta chains sequenced, and the lack of alpha or paired-chain data limited which features could be detected. Because counts were too low, roughly 17 rarely observed V segments, including chromosome 9 orphons, were left out of the earlier analysis of 500 to 750 of the donors. A few of the identified cytomegalovirus-associated TCR beta chains were confirmed in vitro to be specific for cytomegalovirus antigens. According to a later genetic analysis, donors in an Asian-associated ancestry cluster had fewer N-insertions in productive TCRs than the roughly 700-donor mean. When HLA alleles, especially DR and DQ, strongly co-occurred, attributing TCR associations to individual alleles was difficult. In a later genetic analysis, a missense DCLRE1C variant was associated with V-gene and J-gene trimming of TCR beta chains, and the association was replicated in an independent cohort. For the cohort, immune exposure information was limited to CMV serostatus. According to a later analysis, parvovirus B19, influenza, CMV and Epstein-Barr virus appeared linked to several top co-occurrence clusters. It was suggested by the authors that the approach could potentially be generalized to other disease states and immunological phenotypes. According to a later analysis, most CMV-associated TCR beta chains appeared to be HLA-restricted, and the HLA associations seemed to be driven largely by CMV exposure. In a later analysis, TCR association rates were found to vary across HLA loci, with the most associated TCRs seen for DRB1 alleles and the fewest for HLA-C alleles. Because the 87-base-pair reads could not distinguish some IMGT-functional V segments, including TRBV6-2 and TRBV6-3, those segments were excluded. HLA typing was unavailable for some donors at each locus, so association tests used only the typed subset. The study listed 150 to 200 TCR beta chains as associated with cytomegalovirus. The sequencing pipeline was judged likely to have produced a cluster of highly shared sequence variants as a technical artifact. Broadly in line with IMGT annotations, most TCR beta V segments showed up in productive rearrangements about 87% or about 30% of the time in an earlier analysis of approximately 600 of the donors. A further reported finding was that TCR beta sequences accurately predicted the HLA-A and HLA-B alleles for most subjects in the first cohort. In both the original and validation cohorts, the classifier was reported to diagnose cytomegalovirus status with high specificity and sensitivity. Linkage disequilibrium might explain the correlated functional status among segregating V segments, but an unknown experimental factor could not be ruled out. Compared with equally common non-associated chains, HLA-associated TCR beta chains in a later analysis were more clonally expanded and had lower generation probabilities. While some public TCRs were present in many individuals, most TCR sequences turned up only very rarely across donors. Sequencing depth was assumed to be roughly uniform across donors in the presence/absence analyses, though that assumption may not hold.

The library was made by the immunoSEQ multiplex PCR assay. For the multiplex PCR, a mixture combining 60 forward primers for TCR Vbeta segments and 13 reverse primers for TCR Jbeta segments was used. The CDR3 region of rearranged TCR beta genes was amplified from genomic DNA by a multiplex PCR assay. On the Illumina HiSeq System, the amplified TCR beta libraries were sequenced as 87-base-pair reads. Concerning the study's data processing: A later analysis tallied around 87 million unique TCR beta chains across the 666 repertoires, and about 12 million of those chains were shared by two or more donors. A nearest-neighbor algorithm error-corrected the raw reads and collapsed the reads into unique sequences, merging closely related sequences to remove PCR and sequencing errors. To assign V, D and J gene segments, CDR3 sequences were aligned to IMGT reference sequences. Each retained sequence needed at least a six-nucleotide match to both a V gene segment and a J gene segment. A rearrangement was called productive if the CDR3 had no stop codons and remained in frame with V and J, and every other rearrangement was called non-productive. Following IMGT convention, CDR3 was defined as the stretch from the second conserved V-encoded cysteine up to the conserved J-encoded phenylalanine. The earlier analysis of approximately 590 of the donors excluded any sequence lacking an unambiguous match to a single V gene segment. In an earlier analysis of approximately 550 of the donors, V segments were called functional above 56.7% productive rearrangements and were called segregating when the between-donor standard deviation exceeded 5%. A statistical classification framework was built to diagnose cytomegalovirus status from the catalog of TCR beta chain sequences. In a later analysis, V and J genes were assigned by comparing TCR nucleotide sequences against IMGT/GENE-DB human TR gene sequences. Using the TCRdist pipeline, a later analysis assigned CDR3 sequences along with most-parsimonious VDJ recombination scenarios. In a later analysis, each TCR beta chain was defined by its CDR3 amino acid sequence together with its V-gene family, and reads without a unique V-gene family were excluded. As a way to deal with suspected cross-contamination and a sequencing artifact, a later analysis dropped 450 to 600 nucleotide sequences that were highly shared and had low generation probability. A later analysis calculated a clonal expansion index for each public chain from normalized within-repertoire ranks of inferred template counts. A later analysis computed generation probabilities with a VDJ recombination model fitted to out-of-frame rearrangements, and checked the results against IGoR. A later analysis scored TCR-TCR, TCR-HLA and TCR-CMV co-occurrence with hypergeometric tests, applying a repertoire-size bias correction to TCR pairs. A later analysis estimated false discovery rates by permuting HLA or CMV assignments 20 times. In a later analysis, co-occurring TCRs were grouped using DBSCAN, and TCRdist sequence similarity was added for clustering within HLA-allele-positive subsets. Co-occurrence clustering excluded repertoires with fewer than 30,000 or more than 120,000 public chains, plus five with anomalous nucleotide sharing. Sourced from immuneACCESS, this table was stored by TCRdb with only in-frame sequences that have V and J called. A share of the clones is absent; for the studies checked, an unresolved V gene accounts for under half, and the remainder has no known explanation. The V and J calls and clone size are taken from that table; D and trimming were inferred from the DNA. This sample gives under 200,000 clones in total; roughly 73% of them show up just once. The ten biggest clones cover approximately 1.8% of the sample.

The cohort consisted of fewer than 700 healthy bone marrow donors. At the time of sampling, all cohort members were nominally healthy, though unrecorded immune exposures were likely present. The donor tested CMV seronegative, placing the donor among the 350 to 400 seronegative members of the cohort. Each donor provided a peripheral blood sample, and peripheral blood mononuclear cells were used for TCR beta sequencing. Genomic DNA extraction from the blood cell samples was performed with the Qiagen DNeasy Blood Extraction Kit. Looking up the germline V gene yields CDR1 SGHRS and CDR2 YFSETQ. Here V drops 4 bases and J drops 8 bases, and the junction holds 8 bases not matched to any gene. The CDR3 contains 15 residues, cysteine and phenylalanine counted. Kept here is only the CDR3 DNA, which spans 45 bases and is read in frame from base 1. In regard to this clone: This receptor's antigen is unknown. Base qualities are not provided; no much larger clone lies one nucleotide away.

This receptor was obtained from a woman in her 30s in good health and CMV-seronegative. Material: PBMCs. The sequence links TRBV5-1 to TRBJ1-6, with 8 middle bases fitting TRBD1. The sequenced DNA is TGCGCCAGCAGCCTGCCCGTGACAGGGGATTCACCCCTCCACTTT. Translated, it reads CASSLPVTGDSPLHF. Reference TRBV5-1 and TRBJ1-6 genes cover what lies past the CDR3, so the full variable domain is KAGVTQTPRYLIKTRGQQVTLSCSPISGHRSVSWYQQTPGQGLQFLFEYFSETQRNKGNFPGRFSGRQFSNSRSEMNVSTLELGDSALYLCASSLPVTGDSPLHFGNGTRLTVT.